This section outlines one TCR beta chain sequence together with its context. The record originates from a study of beta chain features in type 1 diabetes. Looked up from germline, CDR1 is MDHEN and CDR2 is SYDVKM. Deletions cut 2 bases from V and 1 base from J, with 11 bases between. CDR3 length: 15 residues. The authors reverse transcribed all of the isolated RNA, so sequencing captured expressed TCRB transcripts. The data were produced by immunoSEQ multiplex PCR, yet TCRdb's version contains in-frame clones alone and is incomplete. The sample consists of 970,000 or so clones, 15% to 20% of them appearing once.

The chain employs TRBV28 and TRBJ1-2; D not certain. Material: naive CD4+ T cells from blood. The clonotype originates from a woman aged 18-29 years in good health. The DNA for the CDR3 is TGTGCCAGCAGTTTAGTGGGCCAGAATAACTATGGCTACACCTTC. This gives the protein CASSLVGQNNYGYTF.